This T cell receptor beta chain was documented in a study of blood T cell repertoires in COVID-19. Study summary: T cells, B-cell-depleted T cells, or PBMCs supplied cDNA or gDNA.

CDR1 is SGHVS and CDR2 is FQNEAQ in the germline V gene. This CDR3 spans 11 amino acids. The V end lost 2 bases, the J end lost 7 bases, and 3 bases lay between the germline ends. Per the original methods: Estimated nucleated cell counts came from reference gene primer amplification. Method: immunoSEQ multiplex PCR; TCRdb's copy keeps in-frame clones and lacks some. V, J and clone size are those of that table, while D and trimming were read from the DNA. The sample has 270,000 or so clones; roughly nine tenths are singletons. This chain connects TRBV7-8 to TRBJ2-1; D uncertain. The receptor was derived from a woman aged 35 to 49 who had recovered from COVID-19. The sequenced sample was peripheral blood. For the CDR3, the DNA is TGTGCCAGCAGCTTATCAAATGAGCAGTTCTTC. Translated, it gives CASSLSNEQFF.